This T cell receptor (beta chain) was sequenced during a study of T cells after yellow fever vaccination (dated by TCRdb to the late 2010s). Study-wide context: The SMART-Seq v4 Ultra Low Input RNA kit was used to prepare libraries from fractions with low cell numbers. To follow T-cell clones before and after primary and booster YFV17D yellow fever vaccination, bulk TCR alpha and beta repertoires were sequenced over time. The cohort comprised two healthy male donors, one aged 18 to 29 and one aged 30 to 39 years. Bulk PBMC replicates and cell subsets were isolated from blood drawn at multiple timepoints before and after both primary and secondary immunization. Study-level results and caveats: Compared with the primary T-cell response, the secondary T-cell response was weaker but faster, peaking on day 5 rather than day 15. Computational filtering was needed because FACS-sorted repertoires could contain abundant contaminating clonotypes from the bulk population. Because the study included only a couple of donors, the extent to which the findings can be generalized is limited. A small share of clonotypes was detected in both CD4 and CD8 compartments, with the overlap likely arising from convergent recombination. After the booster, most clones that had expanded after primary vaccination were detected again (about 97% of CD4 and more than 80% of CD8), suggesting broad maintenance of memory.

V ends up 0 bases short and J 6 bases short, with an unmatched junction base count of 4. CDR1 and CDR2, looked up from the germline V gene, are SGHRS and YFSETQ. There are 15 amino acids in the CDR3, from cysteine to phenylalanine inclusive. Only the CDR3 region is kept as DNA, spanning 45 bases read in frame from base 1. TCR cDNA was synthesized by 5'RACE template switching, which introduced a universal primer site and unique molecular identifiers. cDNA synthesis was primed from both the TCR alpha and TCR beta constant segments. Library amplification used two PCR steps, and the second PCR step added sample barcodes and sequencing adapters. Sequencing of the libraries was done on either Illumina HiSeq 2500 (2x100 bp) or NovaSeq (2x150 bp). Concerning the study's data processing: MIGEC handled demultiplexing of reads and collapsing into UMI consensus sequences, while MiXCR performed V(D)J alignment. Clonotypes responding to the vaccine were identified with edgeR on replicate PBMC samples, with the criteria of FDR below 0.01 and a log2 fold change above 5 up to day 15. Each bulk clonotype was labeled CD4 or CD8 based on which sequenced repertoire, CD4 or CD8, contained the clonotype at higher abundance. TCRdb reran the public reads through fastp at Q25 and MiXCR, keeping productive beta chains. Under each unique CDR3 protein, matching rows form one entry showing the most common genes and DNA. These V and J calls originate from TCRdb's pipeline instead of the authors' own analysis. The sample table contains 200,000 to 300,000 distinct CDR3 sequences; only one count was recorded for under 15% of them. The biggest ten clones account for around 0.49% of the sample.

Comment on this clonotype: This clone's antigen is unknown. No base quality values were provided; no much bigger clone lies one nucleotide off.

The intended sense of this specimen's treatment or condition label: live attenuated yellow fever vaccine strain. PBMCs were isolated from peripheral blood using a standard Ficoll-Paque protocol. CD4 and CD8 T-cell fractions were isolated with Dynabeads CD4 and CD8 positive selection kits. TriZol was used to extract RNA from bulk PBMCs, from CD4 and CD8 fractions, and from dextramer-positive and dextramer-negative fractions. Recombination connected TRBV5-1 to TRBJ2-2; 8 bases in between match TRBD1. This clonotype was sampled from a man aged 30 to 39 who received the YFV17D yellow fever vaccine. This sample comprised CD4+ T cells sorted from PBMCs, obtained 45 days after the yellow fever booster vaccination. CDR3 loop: CASSLDRTGPGELFF. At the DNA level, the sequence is TGCGCCAGCAGCTTGGACCGGACAGGGCCCGGGGAGCTGTTTTTT. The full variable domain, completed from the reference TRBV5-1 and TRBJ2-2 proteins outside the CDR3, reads KAGVTQTPRYLIKTRGQQVTLSCSPISGHRSVSWYQQTPGQGLQFLFEYFSETQRNKGNFPGRFSGRQFSNSRSEMNVSTLELGDSALYLCASSLDRTGPGELFFGEGSRLTVL.